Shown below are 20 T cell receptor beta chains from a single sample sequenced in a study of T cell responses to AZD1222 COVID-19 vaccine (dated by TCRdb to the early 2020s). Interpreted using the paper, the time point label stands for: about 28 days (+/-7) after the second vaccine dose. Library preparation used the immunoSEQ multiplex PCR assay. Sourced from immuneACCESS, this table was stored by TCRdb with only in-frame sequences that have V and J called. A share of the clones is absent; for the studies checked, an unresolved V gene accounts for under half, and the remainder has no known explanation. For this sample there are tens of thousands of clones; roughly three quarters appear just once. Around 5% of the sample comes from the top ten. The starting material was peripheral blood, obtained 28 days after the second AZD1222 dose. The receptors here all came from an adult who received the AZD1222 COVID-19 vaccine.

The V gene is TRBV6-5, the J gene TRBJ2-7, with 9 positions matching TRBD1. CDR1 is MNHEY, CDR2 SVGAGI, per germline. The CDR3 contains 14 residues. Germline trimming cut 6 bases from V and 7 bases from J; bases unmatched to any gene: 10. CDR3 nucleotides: TGTGCCAGCAGCCCCACTTCGACAGGGGGGGAGCAGTACGTC. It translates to CASSPTSTGGEQYV.

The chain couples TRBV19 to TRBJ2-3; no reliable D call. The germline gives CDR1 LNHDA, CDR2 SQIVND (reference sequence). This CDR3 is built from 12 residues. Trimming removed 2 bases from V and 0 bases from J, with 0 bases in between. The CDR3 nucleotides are TGTGCCAGTAGTATAAGCACAGATACGCAGTATTTT. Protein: CASSISTDTQYF.

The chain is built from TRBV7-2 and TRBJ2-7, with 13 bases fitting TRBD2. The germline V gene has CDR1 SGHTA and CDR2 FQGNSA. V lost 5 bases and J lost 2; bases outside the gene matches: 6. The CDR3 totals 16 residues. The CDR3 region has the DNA TGTGCCAGCAGCGACTGGACTAGCGGGAGCCCCTACGAGCAGTACTTC. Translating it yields CASSDWTSGSPYEQYF.

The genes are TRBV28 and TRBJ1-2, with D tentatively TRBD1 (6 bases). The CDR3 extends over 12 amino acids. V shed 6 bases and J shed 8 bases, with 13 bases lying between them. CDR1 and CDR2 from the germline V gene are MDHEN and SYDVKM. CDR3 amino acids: CASSQGTNGYTF. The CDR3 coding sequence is TGTGCCAGCAGCCAGGGGACGAACGGCTACACCTTC.

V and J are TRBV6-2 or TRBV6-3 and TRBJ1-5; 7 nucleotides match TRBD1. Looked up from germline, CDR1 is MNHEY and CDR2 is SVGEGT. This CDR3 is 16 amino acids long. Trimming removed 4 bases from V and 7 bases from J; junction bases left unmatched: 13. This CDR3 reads CASSSARTGAHQPQHF. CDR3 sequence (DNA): TGTGCCAGCAGTTCCGCAAGGACAGGTGCGCACCAGCCCCAGCATTTT.

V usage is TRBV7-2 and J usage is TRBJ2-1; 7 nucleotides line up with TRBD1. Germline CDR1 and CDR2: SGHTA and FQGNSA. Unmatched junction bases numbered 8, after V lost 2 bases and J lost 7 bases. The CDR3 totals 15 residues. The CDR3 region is CASSLKDRLFNEQFF. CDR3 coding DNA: TGTGCCAGCAGCTTAAAGGACAGGTTATTTAATGAGCAGTTCTTC.

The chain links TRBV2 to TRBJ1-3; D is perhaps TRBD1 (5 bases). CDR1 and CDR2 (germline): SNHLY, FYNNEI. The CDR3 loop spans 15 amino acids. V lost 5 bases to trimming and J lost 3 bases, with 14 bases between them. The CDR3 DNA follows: TGTGCCAGCAGTCCCCGGTGGAGGGGTGGAAACACCATATATTTT. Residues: CASSPRWRGGNTIYF.

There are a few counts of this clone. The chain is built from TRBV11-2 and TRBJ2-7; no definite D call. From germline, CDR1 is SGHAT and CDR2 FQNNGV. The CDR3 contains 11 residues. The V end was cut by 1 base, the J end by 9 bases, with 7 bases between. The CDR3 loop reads CASSLGDVQYF. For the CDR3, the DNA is TGTGCCAGCAGCTTAGGGGATGTGCAGTACTTC.

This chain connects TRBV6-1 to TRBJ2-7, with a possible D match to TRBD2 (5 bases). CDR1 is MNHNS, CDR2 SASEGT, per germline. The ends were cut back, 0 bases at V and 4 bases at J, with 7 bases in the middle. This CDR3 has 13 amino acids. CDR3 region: CASSEAWEYEQYV. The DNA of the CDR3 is TGTGCCAGCAGTGAAGCGTGGGAGTACGAGCAGTACGTC.

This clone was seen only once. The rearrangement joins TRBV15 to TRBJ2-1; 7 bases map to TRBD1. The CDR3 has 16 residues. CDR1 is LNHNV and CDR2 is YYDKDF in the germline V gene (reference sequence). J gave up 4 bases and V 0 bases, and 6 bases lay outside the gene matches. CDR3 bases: TGTGCCACCAGCAGAGATCGCGTACAGGGGTACAATGAGCAGTTCTTC. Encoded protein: CATSRDRVQGYNEQFF.

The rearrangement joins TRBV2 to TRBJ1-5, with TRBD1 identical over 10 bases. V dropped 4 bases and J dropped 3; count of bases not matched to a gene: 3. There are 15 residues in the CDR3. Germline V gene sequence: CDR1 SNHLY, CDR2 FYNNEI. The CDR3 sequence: CASSVGQGNNQPQHF. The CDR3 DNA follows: TGTGCCAGCAGTGTGGGACAGGGGAACAATCAGCCCCAGCATTTT.

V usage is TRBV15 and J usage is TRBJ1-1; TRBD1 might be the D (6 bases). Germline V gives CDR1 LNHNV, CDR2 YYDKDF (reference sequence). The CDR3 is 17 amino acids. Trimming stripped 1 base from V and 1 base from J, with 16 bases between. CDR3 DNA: TGTGCCACCAGCAGAGTGTTCTCGGGGGGGCCGAACACTGAAGCTTTCTTT. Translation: CATSRVFSGGPNTEAFF.

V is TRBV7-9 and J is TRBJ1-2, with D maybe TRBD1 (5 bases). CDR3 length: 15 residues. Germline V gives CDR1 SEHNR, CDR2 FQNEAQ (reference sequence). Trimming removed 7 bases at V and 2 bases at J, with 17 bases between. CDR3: CASTRGGGSNYGYTF. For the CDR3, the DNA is TGTGCCAGCACCCGGGGTGGGGGGTCCAACTATGGCTACACCTTC.

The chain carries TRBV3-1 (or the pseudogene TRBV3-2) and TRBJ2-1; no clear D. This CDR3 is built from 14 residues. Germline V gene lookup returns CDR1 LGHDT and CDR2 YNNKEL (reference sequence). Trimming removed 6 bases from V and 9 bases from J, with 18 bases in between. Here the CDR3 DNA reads TGTGCCAGCAGAACTTCGTCCAGATCAGGTGAGCAGTTCTTC. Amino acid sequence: CASRTSSRSGEQFF.

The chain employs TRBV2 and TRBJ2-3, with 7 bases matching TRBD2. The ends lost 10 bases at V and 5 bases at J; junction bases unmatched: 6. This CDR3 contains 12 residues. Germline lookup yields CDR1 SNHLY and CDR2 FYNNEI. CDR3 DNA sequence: TGTGCCACCCGGGGCGGGGGAGATACGCAGTATTTT. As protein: CATRGGGDTQYF.

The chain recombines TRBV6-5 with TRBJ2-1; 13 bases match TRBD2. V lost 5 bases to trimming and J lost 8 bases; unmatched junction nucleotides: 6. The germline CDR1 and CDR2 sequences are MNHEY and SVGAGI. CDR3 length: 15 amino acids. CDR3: CASSPGLAGVDEQFF. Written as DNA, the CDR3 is TGTGCCAGCAGTCCCGGACTAGCGGGAGTGGATGAGCAGTTCTTC.

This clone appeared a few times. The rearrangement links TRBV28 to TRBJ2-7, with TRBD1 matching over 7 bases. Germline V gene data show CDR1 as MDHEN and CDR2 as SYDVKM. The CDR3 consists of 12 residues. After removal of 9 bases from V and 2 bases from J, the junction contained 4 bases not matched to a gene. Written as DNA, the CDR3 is TGTGCCAGTGGGGGACAGACCTACGAGCAGTACTTC. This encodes CASGGQTYEQYF.

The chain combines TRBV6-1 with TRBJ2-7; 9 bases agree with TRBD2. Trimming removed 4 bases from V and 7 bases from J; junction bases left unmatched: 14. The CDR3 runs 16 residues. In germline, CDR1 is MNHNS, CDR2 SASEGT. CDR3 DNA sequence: TGTGCCAGCAGTGGAGCGGGGGGCCTGACCCTCGCGGAGCAGTACGTC. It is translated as CASSGAGGLTLAEQYV.

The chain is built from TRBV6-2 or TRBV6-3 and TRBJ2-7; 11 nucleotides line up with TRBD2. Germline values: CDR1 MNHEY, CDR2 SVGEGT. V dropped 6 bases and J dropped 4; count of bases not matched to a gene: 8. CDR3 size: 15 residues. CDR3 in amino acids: CASSRGTSGEYEQYF. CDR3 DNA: TGTGCCAGCAGCCGAGGGACTAGCGGAGAATACGAGCAGTACTTC.

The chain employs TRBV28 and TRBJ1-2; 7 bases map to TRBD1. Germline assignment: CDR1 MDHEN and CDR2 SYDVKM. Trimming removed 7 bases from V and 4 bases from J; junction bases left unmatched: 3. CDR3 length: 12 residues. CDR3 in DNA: TGTGCCAGCACCGGGACAGCCTATGGCTACACCTTC. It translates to CASTGTAYGYTF.